This TCR beta chain is from a study of T-cell memory formation after mild COVID-19 (dated by TCRdb to 2020 to 2023). Background on the whole study: Most TCR sequence clusters were specific to one of the two donors. The cohort was made up of two young adult volunteers, one female and one male, who were previously healthy. In a couple of donors, T-cell clones that expanded and contracted after mild COVID-19 were followed by sequencing TCRalpha and TCRbeta repertoires longitudinally. What the research found in general, with its limitations: SARS-CoV-2 specificity was not confirmed for the second-wave clones peaking on day 37. Clones that contracted from day 15 to 85 showed balanced CD4/CD8 phenotypes, whereas a second wave of clones that expanded from day 15 to 37 leaned towards CD4+. The detection of some responding clones in pre-infection memory suggests that pre-existing cross-reactive memory T cells joined the SARS-CoV-2 response. Only a couple of mild cases were covered by the study, and larger cohorts that include severe cases with pre-infection samples were considered necessary. Contracting CD4+ clones were found mainly in CM and EM memory subsets, while CD8+ clones were enriched in EMRA.

This sample was sequenced with an Illumina NovaSeq 6000. TCRalpha and TCRbeta cDNA libraries were constructed by 5'RACE with constant-segment primers, with sample barcodes and unique molecular identifiers being introduced. RNA was extracted from every sample with Trizol reagent. Libraries were amplified in two PCR steps, with a second sample barcode and Illumina TruSeq adapters added in the second step. Sequencing of libraries was performed on an Illumina NovaSeq with 2 x 150 bp paired-end reads. For the original study's pipeline: Reads were demultiplexed and collapsed into UMI-guided consensus sequences with migec v1.2.7. Using mixcr v2.1.11, the UMI consensuses were aligned to TRA and TRB V and J templates and assembled into clonotypes. Expanded or contracted clonotypes were those called significant by both edgeR and NoisET, with noise models trained on biological replicates. edgeR calls used a false discovery rate-adjusted p below 0.01 and a log2 fold-change threshold of 1. PCA with hierarchical clustering of max-normalized trajectories of the 1000 most abundant clonotypes was used as exploratory dynamics analysis. Separately sequenced CD4+ and CD8+ repertoires were used to assign a CD4 or CD8 phenotype to each responding clone. TCRdb passed the public sequencing reads through fastp at Q25 and MiXCR, retaining productive beta sequences. Rows merge per CDR3 protein into single entries with the most common DNA and genes. These V and J calls rely on TCRdb rather than the paper's analysis. For this sample there are about 430,000 distinct CDR3 sequences; roughly 18% appear just once. In total, the top ten clones hold under 25% of the sample.

Details on this clonotype: It has no known antigen specificity. Base quality data are lacking; no much larger clone is found one base away.

V lost 1 base and J lost 3 bases, and the count of bases not matched to a germline gene is 5. Including the terminal cysteine and phenylalanine, the CDR3 comprises 16 residues. This entry keeps only the CDR3 DNA: 48 bases, framed from base 1. The germline V gene (reference sequence) gives CDR1 as SGHNT and CDR2 as YYREEE. Ficoll-Paque density gradient centrifugation was used to isolate PBMCs. Source material: PBMCs or a T cell subset sorted from them (not recorded which). The rearranged chain carries TRBV5-4 and TRBJ2-1; a stretch of 9 junction bases matches TRBD2. The source is a man aged 18 to 29 who had mild COVID-19 (a few samples of this study predate the infection). The sample titles of this study are shuffled in the database, so cell type and time point are left out; the donor was told from shared clones. The CDR3 loop reads CASSLLTTSGYNEQFF. The DNA sequence is as follows: TGTGCCAGCAGCTTGTTGACGACTAGCGGCTACAATGAGCAGTTCTTC. The reference TRBV5-4 and TRBJ2-1 proteins fill in what lies around the CDR3, so the full variable domain reads ETGVTQSPTHLIKTRGQQVTLRCSSQSGHNTVSWYQQALGQGPQFIFQYYREEENGRGNFPPRFSGLQFPNYSSELNVNALELDDSALYLCASSLLTTSGYNEQFFGPGTRLTVL.